The 5 T cell receptor beta chains below come from one sample, sequenced in a study of T cells after yellow fever vaccination. MiXCR, run by TCRdb on the 5' RACE reads, gives a single entry per CDR3 protein. This sample has hundreds of thousands of distinct CDR3 sequences, with roughly 8.7% found just once. The sequencing here drew on PBMCs, taken on the day of the first yellow fever vaccination. Source of these receptors: a man younger than 35 who received the YFV17D yellow fever vaccine.

This chain uses TRBV7-3 with TRBJ2-5; D ambiguous. Trimming shortened V by 5 bases and J by 0 bases, and 10 bases separated the two germline ends. This CDR3 is built from 14 residues. Germline-derived CDR1 and CDR2 are SGHTA and FQGTGA. CDR3 sequence: CASSPEDNQETQYF. The DNA for the CDR3 is TGTGCCAGCAGCCCAGAGGATAACCAAGAGACCCAGTACTTC.

This clonotype was recorded a few times. The chain is built from TRBV20-1 and TRBJ1-5; D not resolved. V was cut by 0 bases and J by 0 bases, with 9 bases left in between. The CDR3 has 15 residues. Germline V CDR1 and CDR2: DFQATT, SNEGSKA (reference sequence). The CDR3, as DNA: TGCAGTGCTAGAGATCCCGGTGATAGCAATCAGCCCCAGCATTTT. As protein: CSARDPGDSNQPQHF.

This clonotype was counted between two and nine times. The gene calls are TRBV11-2 and TRBJ2-1; 10 positions match TRBD2. The V gene end was trimmed by 6 bases and the J gene end by 9 bases; junction bases not matched to a gene: 20. In germline, CDR1 is SGHAT, CDR2 FQNNGV. CDR3 length: 18 residues. In DNA, the CDR3 is TGTGCCAGCAGGCAGACCCCCCCTAGGAGCGGGGGGGCCCGTGAGCAGTTCTTC. It encodes CASRQTPPRSGGAREQFF.

V is TRBV7-2 and J is TRBJ2-7, with 10 nucleotides matching TRBD1. The CDR3 extends over 16 amino acids. Germline V lookup: CDR1 SGHTA, CDR2 FQGNSA. V gave up 5 bases and J gave up 3 bases; unmatched junction bases: 10. The CDR3 loop reads CASSPNPGTGDYEQYF. In DNA form, the CDR3 reads TGTGCCAGCAGCCCCAACCCGGGGACAGGGGACTACGAGCAGTACTTC.

The rearrangement links TRBV15 to TRBJ2-2; D possibly corresponds to TRBD1 (6 bases). Per the germline V gene, CDR1 is LNHNV and CDR2 is YYDKDF (reference sequence). The ends were cut back, 4 bases at V and 7 bases at J, with 19 bases in the middle. The CDR3 length is 16 residues. The CDR3 region is CATSNPGAGVLGELFF. The DNA of the CDR3 is TGTGCCACCAGCAACCCCGGGGCAGGGGTTCTCGGGGAGCTGTTTTTT.